These T cell receptor beta chains were read from a single sample in a study of cytomegalovirus exposure and HLA in healthy donors. TCRdb keeps only in-frame clones here, not all; method: immunoSEQ multiplex PCR. Of roughly 100,000 clones in the sample, around 79% were seen once. The specimen sequenced was PBMCs. All receptors derive from a woman aged 35 to 49 in good health and CMV-seronegative. The CDR3 runs from the conserved cysteine through the conserved F or W. The D gene is left open where the match is weak. A row's size may be missing; if present it is once, few, many or a size class.

V gene: TRBV27
D gene: .
clone size: .
J gene: TRBJ2-7
CDR3 DNA: TGTGCCAGCAGTCCCTTCGGGGGGCCCGGCTCCTACGAGCAGTACTTC
CDR3 protein: CASSPFGGPGSYEQYF

V gene: TRBV29-1
D gene: .
clone size: .
J gene: TRBJ1-1
CDR3 DNA: TGCAGCGTTGCCTTGAACACTGAAGCTTTCTTT
CDR3 protein: CSVALNTEAFF

V gene: TRBV6-1
D gene: .
clone size: .
J gene: TRBJ2-7
CDR3 DNA: TGTGCCAGCGGGACTCCGAAGGACGAGCAGTACTTC
CDR3 protein: CASGTPKDEQYF

V gene: TRBV27
D gene: TRBD1
clone size: once
J gene: TRBJ1-1
CDR3 DNA: TGTGCCAGCAGTCCCACCCGACAGGGTGAAGCTTTCTTT
CDR3 protein: CASSPTRQGEAFF

V gene: TRBV28
D gene: .
clone size: .
J gene: TRBJ2-7
CDR3 DNA: TGTGCCAGCAGTTTAGGGCAGTACGAGCAGTACTTC
CDR3 protein: CASSLGQYEQYF

V gene: TRBV19
D gene: .
clone size: .
J gene: TRBJ2-7
CDR3 DNA: TGTGCCAGTAGGGTAACCGGGACTCAGGGGGTGGACGAGCAGTACTTC
CDR3 protein: CASRVTGTQGVDEQYF

V gene: TRBV6-1
D gene: .
clone size: .
J gene: TRBJ2-5
CDR3 DNA: TGTGCCAGCAGGGGGGAGGTGAGGGAGACCCAGTACTTC
CDR3 protein: CASRGEVRETQYF

V gene: TRBV7-3
D gene: TRBD1
clone size: .
J gene: TRBJ2-1
CDR3 DNA: TGTGCCAGCAGCTTGGTAGGGGGACAGGGGACCCGGGAGCAGTTCTTC
CDR3 protein: CASSLVGGQGTREQFF

V gene: TRBV5-4
D gene: .
clone size: .
J gene: TRBJ2-7
CDR3 DNA: TGTGCCAGCAGCTCTAGGTCGGCAATCCTCTACGAGCAGTACTTC
CDR3 protein: CASSSRSAILYEQYF

V gene: TRBV28
D gene: TRBD1
clone size: .
J gene: TRBJ1-4
CDR3 DNA: TGTGCCAGCAGGGGGTGGACAGGGACTAATGAAAAACTGTTTTTT
CDR3 protein: CASRGWTGTNEKLFF

V gene: TRBV6-1
D gene: .
clone size: .
J gene: TRBJ2-5
CDR3 DNA: TGTGCCAGCAGGGAAGTGGCGGCCCAGTACTTC
CDR3 protein: CASREVAAQYF

V gene: TRBV6-5
D gene: .
clone size: .
J gene: TRBJ2-5
CDR3 DNA: TGTGCCAGCAGTTACGGGGCAGGGATCGAGGAGCAGTACTTC
CDR3 protein: CASSYGAGIEEQYF

V gene: TRBV27
D gene: TRBD1
clone size: .
J gene: TRBJ2-7
CDR3 DNA: TGTGCCAGCAGTGGGGGGACAGGGGGATATCGTGAGCAGTACTTC
CDR3 protein: CASSGGTGGYREQYF

V gene: TRBV5-8
D gene: .
clone size: .
J gene: TRBJ2-3
CDR3 DNA: TGTGCCAGCAGCCGAAACCCACTTGGTTTCCCTCCGTATTTT
CDR3 protein: CASSRNPLGFPPYF

V gene: TRBV4-2
D gene: .
clone size: .
J gene: TRBJ2-1
CDR3 DNA: TGTGCCAGCAGCCTCGGACAGGCGGGACTCTCGGCCAATGAGCAGTTCTTC
CDR3 protein: CASSLGQAGLSANEQFF

V gene: TRBV5-4
D gene: TRBD2
clone size: few
J gene: TRBJ2-7
CDR3 DNA: TGTGCCAGCAGCCCGTCGGCGGGAGGGCTCTACGAGCAGTACTTC
CDR3 protein: CASSPSAGGLYEQYF

V gene: TRBV6-6
D gene: TRBD1
clone size: .
J gene: TRBJ2-7
CDR3 DNA: TGTGCCAGCAGCTCGGGACAGGGGGCCTACGAGCAGTACTTC
CDR3 protein: CASSSGQGAYEQYF

V gene: TRBV28
D gene: TRBD2
clone size: once
J gene: TRBJ2-1
CDR3 DNA: TGTGCCAGCAGTTTACCTCGGACTAGCGGGAGATATGAGCAGTTCTTC
CDR3 protein: CASSLPRTSGRYEQFF

V gene: TRBV5-6
D gene: TRBD2
clone size: .
J gene: TRBJ2-3
CDR3 DNA: TGTGCCAGCAGCTCAACGCTCAGACTAGCGGGGGGAACAGATACGCAGTATTTT
CDR3 protein: CASSSTLRLAGGTDTQYF

V gene: TRBV7-2
D gene: .
clone size: few
J gene: TRBJ1-6
CDR3 DNA: TGTGCCAGCAGCTTCGCAGCGCTTAATTCACCCCTCCACTTT
CDR3 protein: CASSFAALNSPLHF

V gene: TRBV19
D gene: .
clone size: once
J gene: TRBJ1-5
CDR3 DNA: TGTGCCAGTAGTATCTCGCTGAGCCACCCGTATAGCAATCAGCCCCAGCATTTT
CDR3 protein: CASSISLSHPYSNQPQHF

V gene: TRBV27
D gene: TRBD1
clone size: few
J gene: TRBJ2-3
CDR3 DNA: TGTGCCAGCAGAGAACAGGGGACAAGCACAGATACGCAGTATTTT
CDR3 protein: CASREQGTSTDTQYF

V gene: TRBV30
D gene: TRBD1
clone size: few
J gene: TRBJ1-6
CDR3 DNA: TGTGCCTGGAGTGACAGGGGGCGCATTTTAGTACCCCTCCACTTT
CDR3 protein: CAWSDRGRILVPLHF

V gene: TRBV4-3
D gene: TRBD1
clone size: .
J gene: TRBJ1-2
CDR3 DNA: TGCGCCAGCAGCCCGACAGGGAAACTGTCAGGCTACACCTTC
CDR3 protein: CASSPTGKLSGYTF

V gene: TRBV7-3
D gene: .
clone size: .
J gene: TRBJ2-1
CDR3 DNA: TGTGCCAGCAGCTTAACTGTCCCGAGCTCCTACAATGAGCAGTTCTTC
CDR3 protein: CASSLTVPSSYNEQFF